Here is one T cell receptor beta chain with its context. This sample was taken from a study of cytomegalovirus exposure and HLA in healthy donors. PCR employed 60 Vbeta and 13 Jbeta primers. In the authors' methods: An analysis that came later counted some 85 million unique TCR beta chains, around 12 million shared. The table came from immunoSEQ multiplex PCR; TCRdb's copy has only in-frame clones and leaves some out. V, J and clone size are those of that table, while D and trimming were read from the DNA. Of about 180,000 clones listed, roughly 88% are singletons. This CDR3 contains 20 residues. Between the trimmed V and J ends, which lost 4 bases and 2 bases, there was a span of 26 bases. Per germline, CDR1 MGHRA and CDR2 YSYEKL.

The source material was PBMCs. The chain carries TRBV4-1 and TRBJ2-2, with D maybe TRBD2 (6 bases). This TCR was sampled from a girl aged 2-10 years in good health and CMV-seropositive. In DNA form, the CDR3 reads TGCGCCAGCAGCCCCCGCTCTAGTCTCAATGGCGGGACTAACACCGGGGAGCTGTTTTTT. This sequence encodes CASSPRSSLNGGTNTGELFF.